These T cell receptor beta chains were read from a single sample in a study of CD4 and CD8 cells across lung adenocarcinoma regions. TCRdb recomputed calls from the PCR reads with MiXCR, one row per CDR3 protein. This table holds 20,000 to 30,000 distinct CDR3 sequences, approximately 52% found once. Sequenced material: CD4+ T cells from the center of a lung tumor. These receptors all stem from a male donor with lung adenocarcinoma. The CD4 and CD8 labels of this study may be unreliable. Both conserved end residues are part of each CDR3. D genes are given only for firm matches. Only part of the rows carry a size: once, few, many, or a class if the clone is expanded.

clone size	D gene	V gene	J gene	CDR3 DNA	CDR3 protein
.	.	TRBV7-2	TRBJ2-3	TGTGCCAGCAGCTTAGGGGCTATCGGGAGTGAGCAGTATTTT	CASSLGAIGSEQYF
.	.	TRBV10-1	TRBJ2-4	TGCGCCAGCAGGGAAGCGGCCTTTTACTTC	CASREAAFYF
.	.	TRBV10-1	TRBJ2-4	TGCGCCAGCAGCGAGGTGGCGGGATACGAAAACATGCAGTACTTC	CASSEVAGYENMQYF
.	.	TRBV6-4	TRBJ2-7	TGTGGCAGGGGTGACGGGGGCCGTGGCGAAGATACGCAGTACTTC	CGRGDGGRGEDTQYF
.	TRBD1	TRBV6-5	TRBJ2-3	TGTGCCAGCAGTTTCGCAGGGGGATATAGCACAGATACGCAGTATTTT	CASSFAGGYSTDTQYF
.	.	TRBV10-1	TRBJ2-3	TGCGCCAGCAGTGCCCTGAGCACAGATACGCAGTATTTT	CASSALSTDTQYF
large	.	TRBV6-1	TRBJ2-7	TGTGCCAGCAGTGAAGTTGGAGAAGTGGGCGAGCAGTACTTC	CASSEVGEVGEQYF
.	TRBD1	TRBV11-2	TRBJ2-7	TGTGCCAGCAGCTTATACAGGGGTAAAAACGAGCAGTACTTC	CASSLYRGKNEQYF
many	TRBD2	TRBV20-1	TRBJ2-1	TGCAGTGCTACCGCGGCGGGAGTGCAGTTCTTC	CSATAAGVQFF
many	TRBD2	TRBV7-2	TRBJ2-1	TGTGCCAGCAGCCCGGGACTAGGGGGTTACAATGAGCAGTTCTTC	CASSPGLGGYNEQFF
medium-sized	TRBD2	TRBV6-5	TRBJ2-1	TGTGCCAGCAGTTACTCGACGACTAGCGGGAGTTACAATGAGCAGTTCTTC	CASSYSTTSGSYNEQFF
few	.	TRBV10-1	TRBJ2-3	TGCGCCAGCTTGCTGAGGGGAAAATCCACAGATACGCAGTATTTT	CASLLRGKSTDTQYF
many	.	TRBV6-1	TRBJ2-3	TGTGCCAGCAGTGAAGAGGTAGGCCCCCTAAGACGCACAGATACGCAGTATTTT	CASSEEVGPLRRTDTQYF
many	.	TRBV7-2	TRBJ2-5	TGTGCCAGCAGCTTGGCTAAGGGGGAGACCCAGTACTTC	CASSLAKGETQYF
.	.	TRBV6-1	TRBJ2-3	TGTGCCAGCAGCGAACTGGTGGGGAGCACAGGTACGCAGTATTTT	CASSELVGSTGTQYF
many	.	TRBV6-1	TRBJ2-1	TGTGCCAGCAGCCACACCCGGGGGGCAGATGAGCAGTTCTTC	CASSHTRGADEQFF
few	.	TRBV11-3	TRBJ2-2	TGTGCCAGCAGCAAAGTGGACGGGGAGCTGTTTTTT	CASSKVDGELFF
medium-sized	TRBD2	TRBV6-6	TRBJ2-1	TGTGCCAGCAGTTATTCTACCGGCGGGAGAGGGGCGAATGAGCAGTTCTTC	CASSYSTGGRGANEQFF
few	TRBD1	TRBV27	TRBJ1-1	TGTGCCAGCAGTCGGACAGGGGGGAGGTTGGGCACTGAAGCTTTCTTT	CASSRTGGRLGTEAFF
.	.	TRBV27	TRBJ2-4	TGCGCCACGGGGTTCCGAGCCAAAAACACGCAGTATTTC	CATGFRAKNTQYF
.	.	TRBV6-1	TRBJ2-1	TGTGCCAGCAGTGTTGGTACGGCGGGACATTACAATGAGCAGTTCTTC	CASSVGTAGHYNEQFF
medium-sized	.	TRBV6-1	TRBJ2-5	TGTGCCAGCAGTGTCTACGAGACCCAGTACTTC	CASSVYETQYF
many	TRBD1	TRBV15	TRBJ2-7	TGTGCCACCAGCAGAGGGACAGGGGGAAACGAGCAGTACTTC	CATSRGTGGNEQYF
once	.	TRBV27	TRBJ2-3	TGTGCCAGCAGGACGGGATTTCATGACACAGATACGCAGTACTTT	CASRTGFHDTDTQYF
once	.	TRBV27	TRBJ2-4	TGTGCGAGCAGGGGGGGTGCGGCCAAAAACACTCAGTACTTC	CASRGGAAKNTQYF
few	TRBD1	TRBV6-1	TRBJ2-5	TGTGCCAGCAGTCCACATGGGACAGGAGGAGGGGAGACCCAGTACTTC	CASSPHGTGGGETQYF
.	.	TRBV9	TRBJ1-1	TGTGCCAGCAGCTGGGACGGTAACACTGAAGCTTTCTTT	CASSWDGNTEAFF
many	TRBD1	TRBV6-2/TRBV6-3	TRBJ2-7	TGTGCCAGCAGTTACCCGGACAGGACGCGTTACGAGCAGTACTTC	CASSYPDRTRYEQYF
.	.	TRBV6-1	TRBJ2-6	TGTGCCAGCAGTCAGCTTGAAGAGGTCCAGTATTTC	CASSQLEEVQYF
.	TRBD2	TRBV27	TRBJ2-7	TGTGCCAGCAGCCCCGCACTAGCGGGGGCTGAGCAGTACTTC	CASSPALAGAEQYF
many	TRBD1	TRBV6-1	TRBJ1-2	TGTGCCAGCATCCGGACAGGGGACGGCTACACCTTC	CASIRTGDGYTF
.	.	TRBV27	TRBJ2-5	TGTGCCAGCAGTGCGGGCCGAGTGGCTTGTGAGCCAGATACCCAGTATTTC	CASSAGRVACEPDTQYF
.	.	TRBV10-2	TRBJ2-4	TGCGCCTGGGGGCTGAGAGCCAAAAACACGCAGTACTTC	CAWGLRAKNTQYF
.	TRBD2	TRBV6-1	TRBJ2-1	TGTGCCAGCAGTGAGGGTACGGGAGGGCCCGGTGAGCAGTTCTTC	CASSEGTGGPGEQFF
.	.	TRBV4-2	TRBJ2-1	TGTGCCAGCAGCCAAGAAGGCGGACTCGGTCGTGAGCAGTTCTTC	CASSQEGGLGREQFF